Below, 5 T cell receptor beta chains from the same sample are listed, as sequenced in a study of blood T cell repertoires in COVID-19. Data came from immunoSEQ multiplex PCR; TCRdb stores just in-frame clones and leaves some out. In the table there are about 220,000 clones, more than 65% of which are singletons. The source material was peripheral blood. Source of these receptors: an elderly woman with acute or convalescent COVID-19.

This clone was detected only once. The chain carries TRBV20-1 and TRBJ2-7; maybe TRBD1 (6 bases). V lost 3 bases and J 6 bases, leaving 18 bases between the germline ends. The CDR3 has 14 residues. In germline, CDR1 is DFQATT, CDR2 SNEGSKA (reference sequence). In DNA form, the CDR3 reads TGCAGTGCTAGTGTTTCCGCCATAGGGGGCGAGCAGTACTTC. This translates into CSASVSAIGGEQYF.

The chain recombines TRBV10-3 with TRBJ1-1, with TRBD1 as a possible D gene (6 bases). Germline loops: CDR1 ENHRY, CDR2 SYGVKD. The length of the CDR3 is 13 residues. The V and J ends lost 8 bases and 0 bases respectively, with 10 bases between them. The CDR3 spells CAISGGLNTEAFF. The CDR3 DNA reads TGTGCCATCTCGGGGGGGCTGAACACTGAAGCTTTCTTT.

The V call is TRBV3-1 (or the pseudogene TRBV3-2), the J call TRBJ1-5, with 7 bases identical to TRBD1. Losses at the gene ends were 1 base for V and 1 base for J; bases not matched to a gene: 1. Per the germline V gene, CDR1 is LGHDT and CDR2 is YNNKEL (reference sequence). This CDR3 is built from 15 residues. The CDR3 DNA reads as TGTGCCAGCAGCCAAGCGGGACAGAGCAATCAGCCCCAGCATTTT. This gives the protein CASSQAGQSNQPQHF.

CDR3 amino acids: CASNTRGSGDLEQYF. The CDR3 DNA sequence: TGTGCCAGCAACACTCGCGGTAGCGGGGATCTCGAGCAGTACTTC. This chain links TRBV6-7 with TRBJ2-7; 8 nucleotides line up with TRBD2. TRBV6-7 is filed as an ORF, its function uncertain. V shed 7 bases and J 6 bases; nucleotides not matched to a gene: 14. The CDR3 extends over 15 amino acids.

The V call is TRBV6-5, the J call TRBJ2-3; 8 nucleotides align to TRBD1. V was pared by 8 bases and J by 5 bases, with 12 bases of the junction left unmatched. CDR3 length: 15 residues. Germline-derived CDR1 and CDR2 are MNHEY and SVGAGI. The CDR3 loop reads CASSRAGQVGDTQYF. The CDR3 region has the DNA TGTGCCAGCTCACGGGCGGGACAGGTAGGAGATACGCAGTATTTT.